What follows is one TCR beta chain and its context. The antigen remains unidentified. These data originate in a study of vaccination effects on CD4 cells after COVID-19. Under the ViraFEST assay, PBMC were stimulated with viral peptide pools so that antigen-specific CD4+ T cells expanded. Sequencing was performed afterwards. CD4+ T cells were isolated after around 10 days of culture. The study found no prior SARS-CoV-2 infection in the vaccine recipients, who tested negative for nucleocapsid antibodies. Cultures received IL-2 medium that replaced half the medium on days 3 and 7. Sequenced by immunoSEQ multiplex PCR; TCRdb stores in-frame clones only, minus some. The table lists about 61,000 clones, roughly 79% of them singletons. Study outcomes and limitations: Long after vaccination, the clones induced by infection and by vaccine shrank markedly in size.

There are 17 residues in the CDR3. The germline V gene has CDR1 MGHRA and CDR2 YSYEKL. Trimming shortened V by 1 base and J by 5 bases, and 18 bases separated the two germline ends. The source is a human donor who received a COVID-19 vaccine. Sequenced material: CD4+ T cells from PBMCs cultured with HCoV-229E spike peptides, taken before COVID-19 vaccination. The rearrangement links TRBV4-1 to TRBJ2-1; maybe TRBD2 (5 bases). CDR3 nucleotides: TGCGCCAGCAGCCAAGTGTCGGGGTCTCCTCGACACAATGAGCAGTTCTTC. This codes for CASSQVSGSPRHNEQFF.